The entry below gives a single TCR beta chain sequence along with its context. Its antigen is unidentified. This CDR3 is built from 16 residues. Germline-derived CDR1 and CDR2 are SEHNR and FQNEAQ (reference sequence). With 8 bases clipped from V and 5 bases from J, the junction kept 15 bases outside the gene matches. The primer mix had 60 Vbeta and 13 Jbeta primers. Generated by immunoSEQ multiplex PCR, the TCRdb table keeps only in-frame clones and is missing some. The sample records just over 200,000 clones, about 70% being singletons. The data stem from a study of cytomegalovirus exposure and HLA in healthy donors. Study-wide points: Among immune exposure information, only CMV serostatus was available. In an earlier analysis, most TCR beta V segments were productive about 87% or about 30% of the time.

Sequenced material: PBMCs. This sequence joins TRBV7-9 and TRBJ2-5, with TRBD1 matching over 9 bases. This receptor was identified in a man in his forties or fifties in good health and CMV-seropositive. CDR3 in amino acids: CASSEFRDRVVETQYF. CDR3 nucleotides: TGTGCCAGCTCGGAGTTCCGGGACAGGGTGGTGGAGACCCAGTACTTC. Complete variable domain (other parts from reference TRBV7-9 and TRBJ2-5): DTGVSQNPRHKITKRGQNVTFRCDPISEHNRLYWYRQTLGQGPEFLTYFQNEAQLEKSRLLSDRFSAERPKGSFSTLEIQRTEQGDSAMYLCASSEFRDRVVETQYFGPGTRLLVL.